The rows below give T cell receptor beta chains drawn from one sample of a study of PD-1 blockade in classical Hodgkin lymphoma. Produced via immunoSEQ multiplex PCR; TCRdb's table is partial and in-frame only. The table includes nearly 25,000 clones, approximately 67% detected once. Source: peripheral blood mononuclear cells (PBMCs), taken before the fourth cycle of nivolumab. The receptor set was obtained from a human donor with classical Hodgkin lymphoma. Each CDR3 is given without its conserved first and last residue. For some rows the clone size is stated as once, few or many, or as a class when expanded; others skip it.

abundance: NA
j_gene: TRBJ2-1
v_gene: TRBV10-3
CDR3aa: AISEPRGGMGQF

abundance: NA
j_gene: TRBJ2-1
v_gene: TRBV7-2
CDR3aa: ASSLAAAGGYNEQF

abundance: NA
j_gene: TRBJ2-3
v_gene: TRBV18
CDR3aa: ASSPGQGLGTQY

abundance: NA
j_gene: TRBJ2-2
v_gene: TRBV4-2
CDR3aa: ASSQDSDRLDWTGELF

abundance: NA
j_gene: TRBJ2-3
v_gene: TRBV6-6
CDR3aa: ASSKLAGGTDTQY

abundance: NA
j_gene: TRBJ2-5
v_gene: TRBV5-4
CDR3aa: ASSTGGNTQETQY

abundance: NA
j_gene: TRBJ1-3
v_gene: TRBV6-6
CDR3aa: ASSYDLSSGNTIY

abundance: few
j_gene: TRBJ1-6
v_gene: TRBV6-5
CDR3aa: ASSYTHRNSPLH

abundance: NA
j_gene: TRBJ2-2
v_gene: TRBV11-3
CDR3aa: ASSPYTGELF

abundance: NA
j_gene: TRBJ2-5
v_gene: TRBV7-3
CDR3aa: ASSLYGETQY

abundance: NA
j_gene: TRBJ2-5
v_gene: TRBV7-2
CDR3aa: ASSAGVSTYQETQY

abundance: NA
j_gene: TRBJ2-6
v_gene: TRBV5-4
CDR3aa: ASSVGQGWGNVLT

abundance: NA
j_gene: TRBJ2-1
v_gene: TRBV6-6
CDR3aa: ASSFRVAYNEQF

abundance: NA
j_gene: TRBJ2-1
v_gene: TRBV28
CDR3aa: ASSLSGGLGNEQF

abundance: few
j_gene: TRBJ2-3
v_gene: TRBV28
CDR3aa: ASSLSGSSDTQY

abundance: NA
j_gene: TRBJ1-3
v_gene: TRBV10-1
CDR3aa: ASRSSGNTIY

abundance: few
j_gene: TRBJ1-3
v_gene: TRBV28
CDR3aa: ASSLGTPGVIY

abundance: NA
j_gene: TRBJ2-5
v_gene: TRBV7-2
CDR3aa: ASSLGTPQGTQY

abundance: once
j_gene: TRBJ2-5
v_gene: TRBV2
CDR3aa: ASSQTRQETQY

abundance: NA
j_gene: TRBJ1-2
v_gene: TRBV6-5
CDR3aa: ASNPRGLGGYT

abundance: NA
j_gene: TRBJ1-2
v_gene: TRBV7-2
CDR3aa: ASSYGQGAWGYT

abundance: NA
j_gene: TRBJ1-5
v_gene: TRBV2
CDR3aa: ASSEDRGSWDQPQH

abundance: NA
j_gene: TRBJ2-3
v_gene: TRBV5-1
CDR3aa: ASRVSGGITDTQY

abundance: few
j_gene: TRBJ2-7
v_gene: TRBV5-4
CDR3aa: ASSLPGQGDYEQY

abundance: once
j_gene: TRBJ1-4
v_gene: TRBV5-1
CDR3aa: ASSPGPMEEEKLF

abundance: few
j_gene: TRBJ1-6
v_gene: TRBV6-6
CDR3aa: ASSPLAARGSPLH

abundance: NA
j_gene: TRBJ2-6
v_gene: TRBV4-3
CDR3aa: ASSPRDRGNILSGANVLT

abundance: NA
j_gene: TRBJ1-6
v_gene: TRBV11-3
CDR3aa: ASSSGGGAGNSPLH

abundance: NA
j_gene: TRBJ1-5
v_gene: TRBV7-9
CDR3aa: ASSREGNQPQH

abundance: once
j_gene: TRBJ2-3
v_gene: TRBV15
CDR3aa: ATSRDIRSTDTQY

abundance: NA
j_gene: TRBJ1-5
v_gene: TRBV28
CDR3aa: ASSSSGGGDQPQH

abundance: NA
j_gene: TRBJ2-2
v_gene: TRBV9
CDR3aa: ASSVAGSPGELF

abundance: NA
j_gene: TRBJ1-1
v_gene: TRBV7-2
CDR3aa: ASSTWGSEAF

abundance: NA
j_gene: TRBJ1-5
v_gene: TRBV7-2
CDR3aa: ASSYRGGGRQPQH

abundance: few
j_gene: TRBJ2-3
v_gene: TRBV9
CDR3aa: ASSPPVGQQQY